This entry lists 12 T cell receptor beta chains sequenced from one sample in a study of blood T cell repertoires in COVID-19. TCRdb's table, derived via immunoSEQ multiplex PCR, lists solely in-frame clones and lacks some. The sample consists of about 330,000 clones, about four fifths of them appearing once. Sequences were obtained from peripheral blood. Receptor source: a woman aged 45-65 years with acute or convalescent COVID-19.

This chain joins TRBV5-8 and TRBJ2-5, with TRBD2 matching 7 bases. The V and J ends lost 3 bases and 4 bases, in that order; junction bases with no gene match: 12. There are 16 residues in the CDR3. Per germline, CDR1 SGHTS and CDR2 YDEGEE. In nucleotides, the CDR3 is TGTGCCAGCAGCTCCGGGGGGTCGAGGGCTCGAGAGACCCAGTACTTC. Protein sequence: CASSSGGSRARETQYF.

The rearrangement uses TRBV5-8 and TRBJ1-5; no definite D call. V gave up 1 base and J gave up 1 base, with 3 bases separating them. Germline loops: CDR1 SGHTS, CDR2 YDEGEE. The CDR3 has 13 amino acids. The CDR3 DNA sequence: TGTGCCAGCAGCTTGCGGAGCAATCAGCCCCAGCATTTT. Protein sequence: CASSLRSNQPQHF.

V and J are TRBV5-1 and TRBJ2-3, with D uncertain. Trimming removed 0 bases from V and 0 bases from J, with 8 bases in between. This CDR3 has 15 residues. The germline V gene encodes CDR1 SGHRS and CDR2 YFSETQ. In DNA, the CDR3 is TGCGCCAGCAGCTTGGGCGGAGCTAGCACAGATACGCAGTATTTT. This sequence encodes CASSLGGASTDTQYF.

The chain is built from TRBV2 and TRBJ1-1, with TRBD1 as a possible D gene (5 bases). This CDR3 is 13 amino acids long. With 4 bases removed from V and 3 bases from J, the gap between germline ends came to 9 bases. Germline-derived CDR1 and CDR2 are SNHLY and FYNNEI. The CDR3 sequence: CASSVVGDTEAFF. CDR3 in DNA: TGTGCCAGCAGTGTTGTAGGGGACACTGAAGCTTTCTTT.

The rearrangement joins TRBV6-5 to TRBJ1-6; D gene unclear. Germline CDR1 MNHEY, CDR2 SVGAGI. The CDR3 is made up of 13 amino acids. The germline V and J ends were trimmed by 2 bases and 7 bases, with 6 bases remaining between them. CDR3 protein: CASSYDFNSPLHF. CDR3 coding DNA: TGTGCCAGCAGTTACGACTTCAATTCACCCCTCCACTTT.

The chain uses TRBV11-2 and TRBJ2-1, with 9 bases identical to TRBD2. The CDR3 is 16 amino acids. V trimming: 3 bases; J trimming: 4 bases; junction bases outside the gene matches: 7. From germline, CDR1 is SGHAT and CDR2 FQNNGV. The CDR3 DNA is TGTGCCAGCAGCTTTGGGGGGCTAGCGGGGTACAATGAGCAGTTCTTC. Its translation is CASSFGGLAGYNEQFF.

This chain joins TRBV7-3 and TRBJ1-1; tentative D call: TRBD1 (5 bases). CDR3 size: 16 residues. Looked up from germline, CDR1 is SGHTA and CDR2 is FQGTGA. Between the trimmed V and J ends, which lost 5 bases and 4 bases, there was a span of 20 bases. The CDR3: CASSLSVGQGGTEAFF. The CDR3 DNA is TGTGCCAGCAGCCTCTCGGTTGGCCAGGGCGGCACTGAAGCTTTCTTT.

This clone was recorded a few times. The chain combines TRBV18 with TRBJ2-3; no reliable D call. The CDR3 sequence is 13 residues long. The germline gives CDR1 KGHSH, CDR2 LQKENI. Deletions cut 2 bases from V and 3 bases from J, with 6 bases between. CDR3 sequence reads: CASSPSKTDTQYF. The CDR3 region has the DNA TGTGCCAGCTCACCATCTAAGACAGATACGCAGTATTTT.

This chain links TRBV9 with TRBJ2-3; 7 bases are shared with TRBD2. From germline, CDR1 is SGDLS and CDR2 YYNGEE. CDR3 length equals 16 residues. J gave up 3 bases and V 0 bases, and 7 bases lay outside the gene matches. This chain's CDR3 is CASSVGASGETDTQYF. DNA of the CDR3: TGTGCCAGCAGCGTAGGCGCTAGCGGAGAAACAGATACGCAGTATTTT. Filled out from reference TRBV9 and TRBJ2-3, the complete variable domain reads DSGVTQTPKHLITATGQRVTLRCSPRSGDLSVYWYQQSLDQGLQFLIQYYNGEERAKGNILERFSAQQFPDLHSELNLSSLELGDSALYFCASSVGASGETDTQYFGPGTRLTVL.

The V call is TRBV9, the J call TRBJ1-1; D is unresolved. Trimming took off 0 bases at V and 3 bases at J, with 9 bases between the two ends. The CDR3 is made up of 14 amino acids. Germline loops: CDR1 SGDLS, CDR2 YYNGEE. The CDR3 sequence: CASSVGPSDTEAFF. In nucleotides, the CDR3 is TGTGCCAGCAGCGTAGGCCCCTCGGACACTGAAGCTTTCTTT.

The CDR3 nucleotides read TGTGCCAGCAGCGTGACCGGGGCTAACTATGGCTACACCTTC. Amino acid sequence: CASSVTGANYGYTF. The rearrangement uses TRBV9 and TRBJ1-2, with D unclear. The CDR3 is 14 amino acids. The germline gives CDR1 SGDLS, CDR2 YYNGEE. Deletions cut 2 bases from V and 0 bases from J, with 8 bases between.

This clone turned up a few times. The chain combines TRBV6-5 with TRBJ2-7; TRBD1 matches at 7 bases. Germline loops: CDR1 MNHEY, CDR2 SVGAGI. Trimming took 7 bases from V and 12 from J; bases not matched to a gene: 6. The CDR3 loop spans 10 amino acids. CDR3 region: CASTQDRVYV. CDR3 nucleotide sequence: TGTGCCAGCACCCAAGACAGGGTGTACGTC.